This TCR beta chain was recorded in a study of OX40 agonist ivuxolimab in advanced cancers. On the study more broadly: At 65% to 85% male, the cohort had a mean age of around 56 years, ranging from 23 to 79.

The CDR3 consists of 14 residues. CDR1 is SNHLY, CDR2 FYNNEI, per germline. Trimming removed 3 bases from V and 0 bases from J; junction bases left unmatched: 1. Sequencing was performed with immunoSEQ multiplex PCR; in TCRdb, only in-frame clones are kept and a portion is missing. The table lists tens of thousands of clones, over 70% of them singletons, with roughly 2% in the top ten. The gene calls are TRBV2 and TRBJ1-1, with 7 bases identical to TRBD1. The material was CD4+ or CD8+ T cells sorted from blood, obtained in a trial of the OX40 agonist ivuxolimab. This clonotype originated in an adult with an advanced solid tumor such as melanoma, head and neck, liver or kidney cancer. CDR3 protein: CASSEDRMNTEAFF. CDR3 sequence (DNA): TGTGCCAGCAGTGAGGACAGGATGAACACTGAAGCTTTCTTT.